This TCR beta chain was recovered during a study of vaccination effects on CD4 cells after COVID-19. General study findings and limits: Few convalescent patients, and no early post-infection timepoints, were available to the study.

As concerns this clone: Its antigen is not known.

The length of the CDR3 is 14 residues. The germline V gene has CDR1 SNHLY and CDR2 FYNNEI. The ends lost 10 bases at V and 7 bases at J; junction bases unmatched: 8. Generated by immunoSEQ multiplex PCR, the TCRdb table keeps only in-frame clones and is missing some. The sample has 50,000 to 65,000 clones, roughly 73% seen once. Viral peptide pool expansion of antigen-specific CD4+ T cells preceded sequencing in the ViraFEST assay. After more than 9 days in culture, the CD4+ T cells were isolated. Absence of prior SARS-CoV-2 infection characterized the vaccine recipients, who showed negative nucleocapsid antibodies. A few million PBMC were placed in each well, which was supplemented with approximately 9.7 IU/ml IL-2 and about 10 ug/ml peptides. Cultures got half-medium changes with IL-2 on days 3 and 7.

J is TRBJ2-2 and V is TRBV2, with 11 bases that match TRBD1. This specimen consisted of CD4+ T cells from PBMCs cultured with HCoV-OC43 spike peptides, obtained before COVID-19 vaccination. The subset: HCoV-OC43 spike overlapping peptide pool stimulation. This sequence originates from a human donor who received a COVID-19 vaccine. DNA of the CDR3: TGTGCCACCGGACAGGGGGCGCGGGGCGGGGAGCTGTTTTTT. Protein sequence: CATGQGARGGELFF.